Following are 8 T cell receptor beta chains from one sample sequenced in a study of cytomegalovirus exposure and HLA in healthy donors. Profiled with immunoSEQ multiplex PCR; TCRdb holds only in-frame clones, not every one. The sample carries some 140,000 clones, 84% recorded once. Sample: PBMCs. Source of these receptors: a woman aged 30 to 39 in good health and CMV-seronegative.

The rearrangement links TRBV4-3 to TRBJ2-7; a possible D gene is TRBD1 (5 bases). Trimming shortened V by 0 bases and J by 9 bases, and 15 bases separated the two germline ends. The CDR3 loop spans 14 amino acids. Germline CDR1 is LGHNA and CDR2 is YSLEER. In DNA form, the CDR3 reads TGCGCCAGCAGCCAAGAACTCAGGGCCGGAATGCAGTACTTC. It specifies CASSQELRAGMQYF.

V and J are TRBV28 and TRBJ2-5; D ambiguous. Germline loops: CDR1 MDHEN, CDR2 SYDVKM. Trimming shortened V by 5 bases and J by 1 base, and 5 bases separated the two germline ends. The CDR3 has 12 amino acids. CDR3 sequence: CASSGLQETQYF. As DNA, the CDR3 is TGTGCCAGCAGTGGGCTCCAAGAGACCCAGTACTTC.

The rearrangement links TRBV28 to TRBJ1-4, with TRBD1 matching 10 bases. This CDR3 spans 15 amino acids. Germline lookup yields CDR1 MDHEN and CDR2 SYDVKM. The ends lost 3 bases at V and 5 bases at J; junction bases unmatched: 3. Written as DNA, the CDR3 is TGTGCCAGCAGTTTTTGGGACAGGGGAAATGAAAAACTGTTTTTT. Protein product: CASSFWDRGNEKLFF. The complete variable domain, with remaining parts taken from reference TRBV28 and TRBJ1-4, reads DVKVTQSSRYLVKRTGEKVFLECVQDMDHENMFWYRQDPGLGLRLIYFSYDVKMKEKGDIPEGYSVSREKKERFSLILESASTNQTSMYLCASSFWDRGNEKLFFGSGTQLSVL.

The chain uses TRBV7-6 and TRBJ2-2; 7 positions match TRBD1. The J segment lost 1 base and the V segment lost 5 bases, leaving 7 bases of the junction unmatched. The germline CDR1 and CDR2 sequences are SGHVS and FNYEAQ. This CDR3 region has 16 residues. The CDR3 sequence is CASSPLGQLNTGELFF. The CDR3 DNA reads TGTGCCAGCAGCCCCCTGGGACAGCTGAACACCGGGGAGCTGTTTTTT.

V is TRBV7-2 and J is TRBJ2-5, with 12 nucleotides matching TRBD2. There are 15 residues in the CDR3. V shed 4 bases, J shed 1 base, and the junction held 1 base outside the gene matches. Germline-derived CDR1 and CDR2 are SGHTA and FQGNSA. CDR3 DNA: TGTGCCAGCAGCTGGGGACTAGCGGGCCAAGAGACCCAGTACTTC. The encoded protein is CASSWGLAGQETQYF.

This rearrangement joins TRBV28 to TRBJ1-4; D is unresolved. This CDR3 contains 12 residues. The germline CDR1 and CDR2 sequences are MDHEN and SYDVKM. The CDR3 region has the DNA TGTGCTATTAGCGGCACTAATGAAAAACTGTTTTTT. Translated: CAISGTNEKLFF.

The chain employs TRBV11-2 and TRBJ2-1, with D maybe TRBD2 (7 bases). Germline CDR1 is SGHAT and CDR2 is FQNNGV. The ends were cut back, 5 bases at V and 8 bases at J, with 28 bases in the middle. The CDR3 is 18 amino acids. CDR3 protein: CASSPTWAGAAIFDEQFF. The CDR3 nucleotides read TGTGCCAGCAGCCCAACATGGGCGGGGGCGGCGATCTTCGATGAGCAGTTCTTC.

The chain recombines TRBV7-9 with TRBJ1-1; D is unclear. V lost 5 bases, J lost 5 bases, and 12 bases lay in between. This CDR3 contains 13 residues. Germline V lookup: CDR1 SEHNR, CDR2 FQNEAQ (reference sequence). The CDR3 DNA reads as TGTGCCAGCAGCCCACACCCGGGGACTGAAGCTTTCTTT. As protein: CASSPHPGTEAFF.